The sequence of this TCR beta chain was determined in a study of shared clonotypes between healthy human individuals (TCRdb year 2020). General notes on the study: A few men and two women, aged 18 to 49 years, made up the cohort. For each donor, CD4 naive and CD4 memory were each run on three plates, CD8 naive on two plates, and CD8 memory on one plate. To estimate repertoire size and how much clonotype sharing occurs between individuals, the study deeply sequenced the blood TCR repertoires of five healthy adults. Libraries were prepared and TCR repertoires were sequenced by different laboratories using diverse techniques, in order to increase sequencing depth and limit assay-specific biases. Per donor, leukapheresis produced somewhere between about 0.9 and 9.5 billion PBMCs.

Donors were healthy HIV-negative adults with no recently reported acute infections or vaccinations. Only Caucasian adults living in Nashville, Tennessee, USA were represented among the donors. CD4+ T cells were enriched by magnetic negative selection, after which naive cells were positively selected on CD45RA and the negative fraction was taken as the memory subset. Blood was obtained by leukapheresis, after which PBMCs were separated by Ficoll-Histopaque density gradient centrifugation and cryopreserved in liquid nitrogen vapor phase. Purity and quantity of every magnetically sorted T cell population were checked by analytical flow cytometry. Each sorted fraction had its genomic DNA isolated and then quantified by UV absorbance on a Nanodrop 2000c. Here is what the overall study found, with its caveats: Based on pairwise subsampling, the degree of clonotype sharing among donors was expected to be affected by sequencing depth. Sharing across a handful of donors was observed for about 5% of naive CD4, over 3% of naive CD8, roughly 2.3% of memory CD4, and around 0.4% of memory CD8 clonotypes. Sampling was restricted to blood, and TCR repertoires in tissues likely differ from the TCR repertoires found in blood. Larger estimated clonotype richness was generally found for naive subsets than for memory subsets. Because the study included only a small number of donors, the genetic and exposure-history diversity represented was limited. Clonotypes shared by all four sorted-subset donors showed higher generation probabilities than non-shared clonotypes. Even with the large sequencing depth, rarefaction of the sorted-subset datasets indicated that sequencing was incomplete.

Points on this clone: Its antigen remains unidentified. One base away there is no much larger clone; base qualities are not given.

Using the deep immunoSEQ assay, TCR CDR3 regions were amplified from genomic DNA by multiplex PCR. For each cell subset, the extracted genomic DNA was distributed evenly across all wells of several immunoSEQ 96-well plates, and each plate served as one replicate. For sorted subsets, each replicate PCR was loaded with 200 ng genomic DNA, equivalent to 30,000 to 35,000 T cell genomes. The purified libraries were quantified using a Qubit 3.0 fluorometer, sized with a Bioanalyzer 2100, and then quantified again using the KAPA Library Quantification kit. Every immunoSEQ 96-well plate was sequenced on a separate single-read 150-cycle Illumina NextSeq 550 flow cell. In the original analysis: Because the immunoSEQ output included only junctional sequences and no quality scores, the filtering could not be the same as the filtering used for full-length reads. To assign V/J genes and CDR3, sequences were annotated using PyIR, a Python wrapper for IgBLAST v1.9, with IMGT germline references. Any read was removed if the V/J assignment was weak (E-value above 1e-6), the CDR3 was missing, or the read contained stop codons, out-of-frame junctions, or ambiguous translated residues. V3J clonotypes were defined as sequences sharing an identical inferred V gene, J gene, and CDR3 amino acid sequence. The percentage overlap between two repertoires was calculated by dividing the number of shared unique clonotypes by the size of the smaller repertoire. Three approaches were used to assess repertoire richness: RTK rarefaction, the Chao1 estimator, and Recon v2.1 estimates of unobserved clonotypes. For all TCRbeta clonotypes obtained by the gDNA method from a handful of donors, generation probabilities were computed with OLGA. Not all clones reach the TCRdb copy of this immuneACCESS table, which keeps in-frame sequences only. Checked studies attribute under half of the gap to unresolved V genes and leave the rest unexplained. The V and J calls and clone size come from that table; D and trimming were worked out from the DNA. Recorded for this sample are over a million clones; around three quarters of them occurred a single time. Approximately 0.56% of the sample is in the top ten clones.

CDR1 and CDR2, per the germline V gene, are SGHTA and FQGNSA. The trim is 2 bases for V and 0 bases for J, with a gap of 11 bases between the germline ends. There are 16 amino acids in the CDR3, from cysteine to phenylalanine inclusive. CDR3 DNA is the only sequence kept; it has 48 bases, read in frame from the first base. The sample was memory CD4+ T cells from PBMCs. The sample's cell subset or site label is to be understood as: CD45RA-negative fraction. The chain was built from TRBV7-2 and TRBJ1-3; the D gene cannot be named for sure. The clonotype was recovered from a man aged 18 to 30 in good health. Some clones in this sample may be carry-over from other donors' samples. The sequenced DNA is TGTGCCAGCAGCTTACAAGCCTCTGACTCTGGAAACACCATATATTTT. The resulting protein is CASSLQASDSGNTIYF. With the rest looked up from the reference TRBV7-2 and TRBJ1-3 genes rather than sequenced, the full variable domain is GAGVSQSPSNKVTEKGKDVELRCDPISGHTALYWYRQSLGQGLEFLIYFQGNSAPDKSGLPSDRFSAERTGGSVSTLTIQRTQQEDSAVYLCASSLQASDSGNTIYFGEGSWLTVV.